This T cell receptor (beta chain) was found in a study of OX40 agonist ivuxolimab in advanced cancers. The CDR3 has 16 residues. From germline, CDR1 is SQVTM and CDR2 ANQGSEA. The V gene end was trimmed by 0 bases and the J gene end by 5 bases; junction bases not matched to a gene: 11. TCRdb keeps only in-frame clones here, not all; method: immunoSEQ multiplex PCR. Among 60,000 or so clones listed, nearly 90% were seen once. This receptor was identified in an adult with an advanced solid tumor such as melanoma, head and neck, liver or kidney cancer. The source material was CD4+ or CD8+ T cells sorted from blood, sampled in a trial of the OX40 agonist ivuxolimab. This chain connects TRBV29-1 to TRBJ2-5; 8 positions match TRBD1. In DNA form, the CDR3 reads TGCAGCGTTGAAGATGTGCTGACAGGGGAGCAGGAGACCCAGTACTTC. It codes for CSVEDVLTGEQETQYF.